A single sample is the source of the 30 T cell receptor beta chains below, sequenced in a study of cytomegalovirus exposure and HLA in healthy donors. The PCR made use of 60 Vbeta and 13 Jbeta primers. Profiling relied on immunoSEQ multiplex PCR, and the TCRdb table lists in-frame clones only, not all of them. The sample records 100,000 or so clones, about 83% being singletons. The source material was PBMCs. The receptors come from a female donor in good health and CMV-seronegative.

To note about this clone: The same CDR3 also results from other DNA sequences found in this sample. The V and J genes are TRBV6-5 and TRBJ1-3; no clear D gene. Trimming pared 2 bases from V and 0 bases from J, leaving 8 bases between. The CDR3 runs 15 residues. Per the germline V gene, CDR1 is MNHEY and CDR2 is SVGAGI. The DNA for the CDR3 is TGTGCCAGCAGTTACGGGCCGAGCTCTGGAAACACCATATATTTT. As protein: CASSYGPSSGNTIYF.

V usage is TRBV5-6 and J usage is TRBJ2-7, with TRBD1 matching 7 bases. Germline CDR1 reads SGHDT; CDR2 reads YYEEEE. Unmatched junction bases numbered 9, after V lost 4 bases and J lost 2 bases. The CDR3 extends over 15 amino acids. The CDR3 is CASSTGTASTYEQYF. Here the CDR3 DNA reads TGTGCCAGCAGCACAGGGACAGCTTCTACCTACGAGCAGTACTTC.

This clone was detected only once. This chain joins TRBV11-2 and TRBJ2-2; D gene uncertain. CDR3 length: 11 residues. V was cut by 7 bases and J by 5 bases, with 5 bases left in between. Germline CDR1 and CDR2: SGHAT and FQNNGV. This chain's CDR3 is CASTQTGELFF. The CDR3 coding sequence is TGTGCCAGCACCCAGACCGGGGAGCTGTTTTTT.

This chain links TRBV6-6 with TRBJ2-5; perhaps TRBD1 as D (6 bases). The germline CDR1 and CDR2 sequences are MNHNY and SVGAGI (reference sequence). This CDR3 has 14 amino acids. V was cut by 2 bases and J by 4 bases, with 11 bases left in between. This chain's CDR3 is CASSYLQGLETQYF. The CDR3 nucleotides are TGTGCCAGCAGTTACCTGCAGGGGTTAGAGACCCAGTACTTC.

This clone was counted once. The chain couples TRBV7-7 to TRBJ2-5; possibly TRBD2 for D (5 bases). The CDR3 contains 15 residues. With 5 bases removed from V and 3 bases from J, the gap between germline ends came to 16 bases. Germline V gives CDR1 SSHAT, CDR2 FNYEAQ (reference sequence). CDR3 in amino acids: CASSPRLSWEETQYF. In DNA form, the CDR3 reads TGTGCCAGCAGCCCGCGACTATCCTGGGAAGAGACCCAGTACTTC.

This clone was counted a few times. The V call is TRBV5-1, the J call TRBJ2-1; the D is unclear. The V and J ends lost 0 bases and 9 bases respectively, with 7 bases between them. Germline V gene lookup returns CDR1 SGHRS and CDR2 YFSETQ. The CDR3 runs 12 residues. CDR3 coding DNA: TGCGCCAGCAGCTTGGTCCCGGGTGAGCAGTTCTTC. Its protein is CASSLVPGEQFF.

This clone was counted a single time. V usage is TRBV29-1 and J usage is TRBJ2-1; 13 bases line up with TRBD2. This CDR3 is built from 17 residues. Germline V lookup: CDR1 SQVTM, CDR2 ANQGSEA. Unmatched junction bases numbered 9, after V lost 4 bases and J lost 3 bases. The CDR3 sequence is CSVAGLAGENYYNEQFF. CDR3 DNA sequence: TGCAGCGTTGCCGGACTAGCGGGGGAAAACTACTACAATGAGCAGTTCTTC.

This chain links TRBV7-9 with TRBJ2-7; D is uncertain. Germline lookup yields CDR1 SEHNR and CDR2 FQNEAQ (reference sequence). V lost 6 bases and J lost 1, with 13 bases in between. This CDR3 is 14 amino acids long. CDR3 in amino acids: CASSPGSESYEQYF. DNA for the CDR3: TGTGCCAGCAGTCCCGGGTCTGAATCCTACGAGCAGTACTTC.

The CDR3 loop is CASSVALGGKDTEAFF. Written as DNA, the CDR3 is TGTGCCAGCAGCGTAGCTTTAGGGGGTAAGGACACTGAAGCTTTCTTT. The rearrangement uses TRBV9 and TRBJ1-1, with D perhaps TRBD1 (6 bases). Between the trimmed V and J ends, which lost 0 bases and 3 bases, there was a span of 15 bases. The length of the CDR3 is 16 residues. The germline V gene has CDR1 SGDLS and CDR2 YYNGEE. Based on the CDR3 plus reference TRBV9 and TRBJ1-1, the full variable domain is DSGVTQTPKHLITATGQRVTLRCSPRSGDLSVYWYQQSLDQGLQFLIQYYNGEERAKGNILERFSAQQFPDLHSELNLSSLELGDSALYFCASSVALGGKDTEAFFGQGTRLTVV.

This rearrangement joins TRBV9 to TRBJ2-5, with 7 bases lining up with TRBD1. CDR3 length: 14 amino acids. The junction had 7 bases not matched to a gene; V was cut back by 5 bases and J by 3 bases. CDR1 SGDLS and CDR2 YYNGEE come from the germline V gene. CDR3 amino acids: CASSLGGREETQYF. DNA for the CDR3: TGTGCCAGCAGTTTAGGGGGCAGGGAAGAGACCCAGTACTTC.

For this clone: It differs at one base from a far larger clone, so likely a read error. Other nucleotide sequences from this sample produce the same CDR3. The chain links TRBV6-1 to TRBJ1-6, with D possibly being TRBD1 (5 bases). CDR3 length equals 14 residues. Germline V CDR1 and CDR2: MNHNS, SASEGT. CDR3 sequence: CASSRQLNNSPLHF. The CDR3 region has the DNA TGTGCCAGCAGCCGACAGCTAAATAATTCCCCCCTCCACTTT.

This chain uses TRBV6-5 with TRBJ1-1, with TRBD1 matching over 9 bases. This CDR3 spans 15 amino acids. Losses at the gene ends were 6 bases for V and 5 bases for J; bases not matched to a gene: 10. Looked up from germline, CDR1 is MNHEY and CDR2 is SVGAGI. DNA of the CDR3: TGTGCCAGCAGCCTGGACAGGGGTACCACTACTGAAGCTTTCTTT. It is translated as CASSLDRGTTTEAFF.

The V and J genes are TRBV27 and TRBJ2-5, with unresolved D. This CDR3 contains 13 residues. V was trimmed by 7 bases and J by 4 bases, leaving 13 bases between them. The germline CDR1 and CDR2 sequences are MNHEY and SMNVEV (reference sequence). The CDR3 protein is CASTNRPGETQYF. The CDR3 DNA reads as TGTGCCAGCACAAACCGCCCGGGAGAGACCCAGTACTTC.

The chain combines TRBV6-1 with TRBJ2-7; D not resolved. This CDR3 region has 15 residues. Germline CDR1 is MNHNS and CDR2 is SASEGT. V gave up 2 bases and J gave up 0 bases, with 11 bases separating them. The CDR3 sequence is CASSELGRLSYEQYF. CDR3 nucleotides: TGTGCCAGCAGTGAATTAGGTCGACTCTCCTACGAGCAGTACTTC.

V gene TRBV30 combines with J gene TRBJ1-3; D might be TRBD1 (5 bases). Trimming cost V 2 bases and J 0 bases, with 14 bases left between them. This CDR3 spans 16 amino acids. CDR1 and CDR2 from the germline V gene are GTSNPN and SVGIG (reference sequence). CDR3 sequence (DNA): TGTGCCTGGAGTACCGCAGGGCTCCCCTCTGGAAACACCATATATTTT. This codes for CAWSTAGLPSGNTIYF.

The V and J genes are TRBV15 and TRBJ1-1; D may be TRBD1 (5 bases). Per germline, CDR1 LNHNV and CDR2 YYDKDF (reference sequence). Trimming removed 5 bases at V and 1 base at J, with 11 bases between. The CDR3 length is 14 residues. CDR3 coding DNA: TGTGCCACCAGCTTCGGGGGGTCGAACACTGAAGCTTTCTTT. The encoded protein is CATSFGGSNTEAFF.

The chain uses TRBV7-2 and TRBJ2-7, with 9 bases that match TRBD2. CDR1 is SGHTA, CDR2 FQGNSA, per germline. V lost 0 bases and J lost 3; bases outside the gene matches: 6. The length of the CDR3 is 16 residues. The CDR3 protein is CASSLARSGGYYEQYF. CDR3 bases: TGTGCCAGCAGCTTAGCGCGTAGCGGGGGTTACTACGAGCAGTACTTC.

DNA for the CDR3: TGTGCCAGCAGCTTAGCGCAGGGTAGGTACGAGCAGTACTTC. It translates to CASSLAQGRYEQYF. The V gene is TRBV11-2, the J gene TRBJ2-7; possibly TRBD1 for D (5 bases). V was clipped by 1 base and J by 4 bases, with 11 bases between them. The V gene's germline CDR1 is SGHAT and CDR2 FQNNGV. CDR3 length equals 14 residues.

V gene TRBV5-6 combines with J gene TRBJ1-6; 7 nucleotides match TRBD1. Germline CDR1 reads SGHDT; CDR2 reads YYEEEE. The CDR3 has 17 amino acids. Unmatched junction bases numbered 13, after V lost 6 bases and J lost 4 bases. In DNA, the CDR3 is TGTGCCAGCAACCCGACAGGACAGGCCGGATATAATTCACCCCTCCACTTT. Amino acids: CASNPTGQAGYNSPLHF.

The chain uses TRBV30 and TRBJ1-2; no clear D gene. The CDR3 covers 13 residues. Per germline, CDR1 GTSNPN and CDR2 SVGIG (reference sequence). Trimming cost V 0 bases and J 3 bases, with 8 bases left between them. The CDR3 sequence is CAWSVIADYGYTF. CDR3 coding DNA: TGTGCCTGGAGTGTAATCGCGGACTATGGCTACACCTTC.

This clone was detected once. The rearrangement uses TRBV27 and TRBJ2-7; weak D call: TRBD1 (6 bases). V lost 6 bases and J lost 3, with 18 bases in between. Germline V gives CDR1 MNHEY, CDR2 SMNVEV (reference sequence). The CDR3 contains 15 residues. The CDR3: CASRKKTGQGYEQYF. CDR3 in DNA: TGTGCCAGCAGGAAGAAGACGGGACAAGGCTACGAGCAGTACTTC.

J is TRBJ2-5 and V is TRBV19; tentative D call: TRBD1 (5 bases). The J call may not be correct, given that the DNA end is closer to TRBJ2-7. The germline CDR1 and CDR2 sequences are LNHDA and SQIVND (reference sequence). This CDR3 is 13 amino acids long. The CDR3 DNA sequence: TGTGCCAGTAGTATCCAGGGTTTCTACGAGCAGTACTTC. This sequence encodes CASSIQGFYEQYF.

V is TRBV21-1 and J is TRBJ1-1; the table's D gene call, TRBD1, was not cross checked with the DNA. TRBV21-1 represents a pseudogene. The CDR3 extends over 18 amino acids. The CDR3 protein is CVSSKAHWGTGGKTEAFF. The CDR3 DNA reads TGTGTCAGCAGCAAAGCGCATTGGGGGACAGGGGGTAAAACTGAAGCTTTCTTT.

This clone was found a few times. The CDR3 DNA reads TGTGCCAGCAGAGGCCGACAGGGAACCTACGAGCAGTACTTC. The encoded protein is CASRGRQGTYEQYF. This chain links TRBV6-5 with TRBJ2-7, with TRBD1 matching over 7 bases. Germline-derived CDR1 and CDR2 are MNHEY and SVGAGI. J gave up 2 bases and V 6 bases, and 7 bases lay outside the gene matches. CDR3 size: 14 residues.

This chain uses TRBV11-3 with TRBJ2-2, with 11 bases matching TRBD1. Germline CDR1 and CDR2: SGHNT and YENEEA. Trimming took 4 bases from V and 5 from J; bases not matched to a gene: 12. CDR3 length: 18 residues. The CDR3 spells CASSSTLDRGLRTGELFF. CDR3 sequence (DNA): TGTGCCAGCAGCTCAACCCTGGACAGGGGGCTTCGTACCGGGGAGCTGTTTTTT.

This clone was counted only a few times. This CDR3 is CASSTPSRGGDTQYF. In nucleotides, the CDR3 is TGTGCCAGTAGTACGCCATCCAGGGGCGGCGATACGCAGTATTTT. The chain combines TRBV19 with TRBJ2-3, with D possibly being TRBD1 (6 bases). The germline V gene has CDR1 LNHDA and CDR2 SQIVND (reference sequence). Deletions cut 4 bases from V and 6 bases from J, with 17 bases between. The CDR3 covers 15 residues.

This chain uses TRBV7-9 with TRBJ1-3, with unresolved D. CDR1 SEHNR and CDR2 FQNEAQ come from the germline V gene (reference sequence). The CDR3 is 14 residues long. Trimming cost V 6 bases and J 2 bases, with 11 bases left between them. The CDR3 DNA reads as TGTGCCAGCAGGGATGGGAGGGCTGGAAACACCATATATTTT. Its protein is CASRDGRAGNTIYF. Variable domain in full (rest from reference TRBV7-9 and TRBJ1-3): DTGVSQNPRHKITKRGQNVTFRCDPISEHNRLYWYRQTLGQGPEFLTYFQNEAQLEKSRLLSDRFSAERPKGSFSTLEIQRTEQGDSAMYLCASRDGRAGNTIYFGEGSWLTVV.

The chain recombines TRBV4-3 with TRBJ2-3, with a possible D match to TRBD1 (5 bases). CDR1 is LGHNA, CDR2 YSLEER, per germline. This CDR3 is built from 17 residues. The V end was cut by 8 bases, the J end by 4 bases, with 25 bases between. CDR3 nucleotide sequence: TGCGCCAGCTCGACCTCCCCCCGGCAGGGCTACGCAGATACGCAGTATTTT. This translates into CASSTSPRQGYADTQYF.

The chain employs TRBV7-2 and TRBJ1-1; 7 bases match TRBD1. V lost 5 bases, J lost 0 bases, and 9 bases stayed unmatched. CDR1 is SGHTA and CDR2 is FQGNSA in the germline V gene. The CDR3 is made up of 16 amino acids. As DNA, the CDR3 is TGTGCCAGCAGCCAGGCGGTGGGACAGATGAACACTGAAGCTTTCTTT. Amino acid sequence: CASSQAVGQMNTEAFF.

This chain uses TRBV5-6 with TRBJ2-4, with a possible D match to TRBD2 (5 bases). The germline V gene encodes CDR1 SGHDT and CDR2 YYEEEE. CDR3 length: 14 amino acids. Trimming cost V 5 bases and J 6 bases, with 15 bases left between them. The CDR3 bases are TGTGCCAGCAGACAGTATCGGGGTAGAAACATTCAGTACTTC. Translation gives CASRQYRGRNIQYF.